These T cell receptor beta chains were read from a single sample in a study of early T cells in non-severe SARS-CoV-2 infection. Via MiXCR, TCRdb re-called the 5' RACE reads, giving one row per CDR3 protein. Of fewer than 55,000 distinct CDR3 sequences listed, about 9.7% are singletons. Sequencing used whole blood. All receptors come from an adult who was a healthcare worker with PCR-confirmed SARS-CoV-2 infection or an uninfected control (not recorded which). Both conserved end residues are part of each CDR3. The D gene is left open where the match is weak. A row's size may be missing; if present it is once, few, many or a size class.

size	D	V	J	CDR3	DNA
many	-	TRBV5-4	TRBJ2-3	CASSLGGEDTQYF	TGTGCCAGCAGCTTGGGGGGCGAAGATACGCAGTATTTT
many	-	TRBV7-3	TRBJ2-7	CASTGNYF	TGTGCCAGCACCGGGAACTACTTC
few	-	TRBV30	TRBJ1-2	CAWSVGDEQGYTF	TGTGCCTGGAGTGTGGGGGACGAGCAAGGCTACACCTTC
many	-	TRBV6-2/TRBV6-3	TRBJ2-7	CASSYDAQTLPYEQYF	TGTGCCAGCAGTTACGATGCCCAGACCCTACCATACGAGCAGTACTTC
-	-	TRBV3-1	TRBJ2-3	CASSQEWIADTDTQYF	TGTGCCAGCAGCCAAGAGTGGATAGCGGACACAGATACGCAGTATTTT
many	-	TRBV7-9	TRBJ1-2	CASSSTTVTHYGYTF	TGTGCCAGCAGCTCGACGACCGTGACCCACTATGGCTACACCTTC
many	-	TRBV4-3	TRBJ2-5	CASSQSPGATGETQYF	TGCGCCAGCAGCCAATCTCCAGGGGCCACTGGGGAGACCCAGTACTTC
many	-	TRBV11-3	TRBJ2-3	CASSLATSEDTQYF	TGTGCCAGCAGCTTAGCCACTTCGGAAGATACGCAGTATTTT
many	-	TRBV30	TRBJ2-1	CAWSVSPAISSYNEQFF	TGTGCCTGGAGTGTATCTCCAGCGATTAGCTCCTACAATGAGCAGTTCTTC
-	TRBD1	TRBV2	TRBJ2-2	CASSEEGTGDEGELFF	TGTGCCAGCAGTGAGGAGGGGACAGGGGATGAAGGGGAGCTGTTTTTT
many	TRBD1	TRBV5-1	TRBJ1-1	CASSFASGGSTEAFF	TGCGCCAGCAGCTTCGCCTCAGGGGGATCCACTGAAGCTTTCTTT
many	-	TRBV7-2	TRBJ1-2	CASSLETANYGYTF	TGTGCCAGCAGCTTAGAGACCGCTAACTATGGCTACACCTTC
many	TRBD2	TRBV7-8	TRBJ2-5	CASSGVLAGGQTQYF	TGTGCCAGCAGCGGGGTACTAGCGGGAGGGCAGACCCAGTACTTC
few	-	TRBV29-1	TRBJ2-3	CSVVSPHTQYF	TGCAGCGTTGTCAGTCCACATACGCAGTATTTT
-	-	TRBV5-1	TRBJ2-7	CASSQTTDSYEQYF	TGCGCCAGCAGCCAAACGACGGATTCCTACGAGCAGTACTTC
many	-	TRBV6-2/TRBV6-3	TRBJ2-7	CASRDSPYEQYF	TGTGCCAGCAGAGATAGTCCCTACGAGCAGTACTTC
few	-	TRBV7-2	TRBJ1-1	CASSFSTVNTEAFF	TGTGCCAGCAGCTTTTCGACTGTGAACACTGAAGCTTTCTTT
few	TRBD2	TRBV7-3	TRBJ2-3	CASSLTTSGGALDTQYF	TGTGCCAGCAGCTTAACGACTAGCGGGGGGGCCTTAGATACGCAGTATTTT
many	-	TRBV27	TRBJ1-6	CASSRGTVNSPLHF	TGTGCCAGCAGTCGGGGGACGGTGAATTCACCCCTCCACTTT
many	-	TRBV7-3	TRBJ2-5	CASSLGFQGTQYF	TGTGCCAGCAGCTTAGGGTTTCAGGGGACCCAGTACTTC
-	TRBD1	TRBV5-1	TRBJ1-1	CASSAGTGVLYAEAFF	TGCGCCAGCAGCGCCGGGACAGGGGTCTTATACGCTGAAGCTTTCTTT
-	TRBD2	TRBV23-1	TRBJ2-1	CASSHGTSGGSSYNEQFF	TGCGCCAGCAGTCACGGGACTAGCGGGGGGAGCTCCTACAATGAGCAGTTCTTC
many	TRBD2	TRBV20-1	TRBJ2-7	CSASERAGISYEQYF	TGCAGTGCTAGTGAGCGAGCGGGAATCTCCTACGAGCAGTACTTC
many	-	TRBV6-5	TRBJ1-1	CASSYDWNTEAFF	TGTGCCAGCAGTTACGACTGGAACACTGAAGCTTTCTTT
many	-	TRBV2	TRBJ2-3	CASRTEPSTDTQYF	TGTGCCAGCAGGACGGAGCCTAGCACAGATACGCAGTATTTT
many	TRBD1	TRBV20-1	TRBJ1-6	CSAPTGGNSPLHF	TGCAGTGCTCCTACAGGGGGAAATTCACCCCTCCACTTT
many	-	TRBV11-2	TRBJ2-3	CASSLSASSTDTQYF	TGTGCCAGCAGCTTATCGGCCAGTAGCACAGATACGCAGTATTTT
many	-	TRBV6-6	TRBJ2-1	CASSIVSYNEQFF	TGTGCCAGCAGTATAGTCTCCTACAATGAGCAGTTCTTC
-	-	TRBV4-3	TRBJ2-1	CASSQVSDEQFF	TGCGCCAGCAGCCAAGTTTCTGATGAGCAGTTCTTC
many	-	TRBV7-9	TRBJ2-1	CASSSRVVSYNEQFF	TGTGCCAGCAGTTCAAGGGTGGTATCCTACAATGAGCAGTTCTTC
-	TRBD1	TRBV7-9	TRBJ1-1	CASSSRDSEAFF	TGTGCCAGCAGCTCCCGGGACAGTGAAGCTTTCTTT
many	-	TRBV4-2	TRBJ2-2	CASSQGVAGANTGELFF	TGTGCCAGCAGCCAAGGGGTTGCCGGGGCGAACACCGGGGAGCTGTTTTTT
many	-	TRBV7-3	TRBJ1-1	CASSYAAGANTEAFF	TGTGCCAGCAGCTATGCAGCGGGGGCGAACACTGAAGCTTTCTTT
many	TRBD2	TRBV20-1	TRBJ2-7	CSASRGGYSYEQYF	TGCAGTGCTAGTCGCGGGGGGTACTCCTACGAGCAGTACTTC
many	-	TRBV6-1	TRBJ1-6	CASSEARSSGSPLHF	TGTGCCAGCAGTGAAGCGCGTAGTTCTGGCTCACCCCTCCACTTT
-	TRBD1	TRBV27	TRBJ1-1	CASRGTENTEAFF	TGTGCCAGCAGGGGGACAGAGAACACTGAAGCTTTCTTT
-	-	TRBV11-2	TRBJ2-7	CASSLVGNYEQYF	TGTGCCAGCAGCTTAGTGGGCAACTACGAGCAGTACTTC
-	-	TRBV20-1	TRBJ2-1	CSARVLDYNEQFF	TGCAGTGCTAGAGTTTTGGATTACAATGAGCAGTTCTTC
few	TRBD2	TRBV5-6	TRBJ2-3	CASSLPSGGEDTQYF	TGTGCCAGCAGCTTGCCTAGCGGAGGCGAGGATACGCAGTATTTT
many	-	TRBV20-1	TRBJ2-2	CSAGGSGVLNTGELFF	TGCAGTGCTGGAGGTTCAGGGGTTTTGAACACCGGGGAGCTGTTTTTT
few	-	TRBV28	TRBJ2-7	CASSSQVYEQYF	TGTGCCAGCAGTTCACAGGTATACGAGCAGTACTTC